This TCR beta chain was found in a study of cytomegalovirus exposure and HLA in healthy donors. In regard to this clone: Its matching antigen is unknown.

Study conclusions and caveats: Associated with cytomegalovirus, according to the listing, were 150 to 200 TCR beta chains.

Germline CDR1 SGHNT, CDR2 YENEEA. The CDR3 length is 14 residues. Trimming took 2 bases from V and 7 from J, leaving 12 bases between them. Only in-frame clones appear in the TCRdb table, and some are missing; sequencing was by immunoSEQ multiplex PCR. The data hold approximately 99,000 clones, with approximately 96% observed a single time. This sequence was found in a woman younger than 30 in good health and CMV-seronegative. The chain links TRBV11-3 to TRBJ2-1; weak D call: TRBD1 (6 bases). The sequenced material came from PBMCs. The chain's CDR3 is CASSLRAGVNEQFF. The CDR3 DNA is TGTGCCAGCAGCTTACGGGCAGGGGTGAATGAGCAGTTCTTC.